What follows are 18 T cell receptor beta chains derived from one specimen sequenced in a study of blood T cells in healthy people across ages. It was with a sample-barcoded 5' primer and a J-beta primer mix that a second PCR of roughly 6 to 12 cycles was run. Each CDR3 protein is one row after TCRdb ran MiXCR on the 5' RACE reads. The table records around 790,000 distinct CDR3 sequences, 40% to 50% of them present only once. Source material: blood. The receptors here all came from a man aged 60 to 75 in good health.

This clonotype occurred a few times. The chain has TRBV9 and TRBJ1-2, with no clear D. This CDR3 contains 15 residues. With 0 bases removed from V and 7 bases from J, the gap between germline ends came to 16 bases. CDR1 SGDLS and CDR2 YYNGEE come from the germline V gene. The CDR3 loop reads CASSVAPTSGSGYTF. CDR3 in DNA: TGTGCCAGCAGCGTAGCCCCAACGAGCGGGAGTGGCTACACCTTC. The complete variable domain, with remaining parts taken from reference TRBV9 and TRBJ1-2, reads DSGVTQTPKHLITATGQRVTLRCSPRSGDLSVYWYQQSLDQGLQFLIQYYNGEERAKGNILERFSAQQFPDLHSELNLSSLELGDSALYFCASSVAPTSGSGYTFGSGTRLTVV.

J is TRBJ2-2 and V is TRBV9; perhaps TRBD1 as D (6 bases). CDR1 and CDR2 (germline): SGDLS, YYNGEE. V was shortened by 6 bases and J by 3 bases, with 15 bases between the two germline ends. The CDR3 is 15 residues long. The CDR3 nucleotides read TGTGCCAGCACCGCGCAGGCAGGGGACACCGGGGAGCTGTTTTTT. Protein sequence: CASTAQAGDTGELFF.

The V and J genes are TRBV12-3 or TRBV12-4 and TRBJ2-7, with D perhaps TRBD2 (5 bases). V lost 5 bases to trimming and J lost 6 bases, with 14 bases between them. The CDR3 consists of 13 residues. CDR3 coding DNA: TGTGCCAGCAGTGCTCAGTTGGACTGCGAGCAGTACTTC. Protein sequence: CASSAQLDCEQYF.

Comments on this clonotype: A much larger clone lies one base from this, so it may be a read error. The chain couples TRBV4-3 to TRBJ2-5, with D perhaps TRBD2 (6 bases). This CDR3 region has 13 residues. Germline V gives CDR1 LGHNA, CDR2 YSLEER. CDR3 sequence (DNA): TGCGCCAGCAGCAGCGGGTTCCAAGAGGCCCAGTACTTC. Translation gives CASSSGFQEAQYF.

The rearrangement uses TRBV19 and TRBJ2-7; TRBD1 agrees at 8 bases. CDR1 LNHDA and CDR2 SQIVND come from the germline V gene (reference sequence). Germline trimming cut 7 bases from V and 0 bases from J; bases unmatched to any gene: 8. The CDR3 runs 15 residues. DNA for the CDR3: TGTGCCAGTACCCCGACAGGGGCCCTCTCCTACGAGCAGTACTTC. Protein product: CASTPTGALSYEQYF.

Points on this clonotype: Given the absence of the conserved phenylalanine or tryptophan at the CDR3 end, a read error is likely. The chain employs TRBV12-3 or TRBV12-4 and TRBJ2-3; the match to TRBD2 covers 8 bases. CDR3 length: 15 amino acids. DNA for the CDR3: TGTGCCAGCAGTTTAAGGCTAGCGGGCACAGATACTCAGTATTGT. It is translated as CASSLRLAGTDTQYC.

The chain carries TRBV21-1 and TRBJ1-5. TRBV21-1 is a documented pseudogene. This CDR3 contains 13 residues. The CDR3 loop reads CASSKALFGPQHF. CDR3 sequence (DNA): TGTGCCAGCAGCAAAGCGCTCTTCGGGCCCCAGCATTTT.

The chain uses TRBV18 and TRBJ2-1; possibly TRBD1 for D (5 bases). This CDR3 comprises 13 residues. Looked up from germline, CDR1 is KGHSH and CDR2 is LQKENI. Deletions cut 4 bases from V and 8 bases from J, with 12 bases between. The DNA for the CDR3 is TGTGCCAGCTCACTACAGGCTGGGGATGAGCAGTTCTTC. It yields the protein CASSLQAGDEQFF.

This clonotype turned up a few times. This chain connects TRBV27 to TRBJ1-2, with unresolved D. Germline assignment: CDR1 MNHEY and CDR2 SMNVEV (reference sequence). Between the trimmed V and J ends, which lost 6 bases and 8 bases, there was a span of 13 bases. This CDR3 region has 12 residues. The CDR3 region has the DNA TGTGCCAGCAGCAATCGGGGTAGCGGCTACACCTTC. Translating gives CASSNRGSGYTF.

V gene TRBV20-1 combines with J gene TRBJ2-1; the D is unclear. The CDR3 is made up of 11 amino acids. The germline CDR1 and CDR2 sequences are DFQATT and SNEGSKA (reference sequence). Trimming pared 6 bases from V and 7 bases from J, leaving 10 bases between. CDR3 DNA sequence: TGCAGTGCCCAACCGAGGAATGAGCAGTTCTTC. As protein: CSAQPRNEQFF.

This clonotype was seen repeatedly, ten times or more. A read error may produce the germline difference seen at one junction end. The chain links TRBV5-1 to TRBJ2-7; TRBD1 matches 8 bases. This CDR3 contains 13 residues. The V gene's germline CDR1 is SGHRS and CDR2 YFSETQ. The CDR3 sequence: CASSLDRVYEQYF. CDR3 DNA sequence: TGTGCCAGCAGTTTGGACAGGGTGTACGAGCAGTACTTC.

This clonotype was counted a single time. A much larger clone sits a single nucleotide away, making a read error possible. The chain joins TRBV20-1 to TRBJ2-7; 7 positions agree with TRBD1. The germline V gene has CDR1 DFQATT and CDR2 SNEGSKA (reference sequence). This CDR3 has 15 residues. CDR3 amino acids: CSAAYGTARTYGQYF. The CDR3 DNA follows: TGCAGTGCTGCGTACGGGACAGCCAGGACCTACGGGCAGTACTTC.

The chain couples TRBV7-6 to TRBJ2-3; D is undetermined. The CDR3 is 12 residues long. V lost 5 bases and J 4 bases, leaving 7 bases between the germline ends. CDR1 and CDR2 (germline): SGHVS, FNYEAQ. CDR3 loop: CASSITSDTQYF. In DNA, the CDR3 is TGTGCCAGCAGCATCACGTCAGATACGCAGTATTTT.

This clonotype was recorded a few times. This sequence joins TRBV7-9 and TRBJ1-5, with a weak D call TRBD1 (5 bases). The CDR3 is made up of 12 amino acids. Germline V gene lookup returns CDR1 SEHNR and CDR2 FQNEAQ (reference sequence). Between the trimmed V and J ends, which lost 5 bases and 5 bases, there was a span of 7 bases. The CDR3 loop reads CASSEGDQPQHF. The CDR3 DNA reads TGTGCCAGCAGCGAAGGGGATCAGCCCCAGCATTTT.

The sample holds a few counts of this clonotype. The CDR3 region is CASSQQHGLTYEQYF. DNA of the CDR3: TGCGCCAGCAGCCAACAGCACGGACTTACATACGAGCAGTACTTC. The chain uses TRBV4-3 and TRBJ2-7; a weak D match, TRBD2 (5 bases). The length of the CDR3 is 15 residues. Looked up from germline, CDR1 is LGHNA and CDR2 is YSLEER. Trimming stripped 2 bases from V and 4 bases from J, with 15 bases between.

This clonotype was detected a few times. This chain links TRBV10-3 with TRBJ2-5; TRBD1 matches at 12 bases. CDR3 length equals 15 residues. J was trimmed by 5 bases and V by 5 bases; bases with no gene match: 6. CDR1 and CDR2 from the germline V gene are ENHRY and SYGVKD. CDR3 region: CAISPGTGGAETQYF. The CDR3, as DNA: TGTGCCATCAGTCCTGGGACAGGGGGCGCGGAGACCCAGTACTTC.

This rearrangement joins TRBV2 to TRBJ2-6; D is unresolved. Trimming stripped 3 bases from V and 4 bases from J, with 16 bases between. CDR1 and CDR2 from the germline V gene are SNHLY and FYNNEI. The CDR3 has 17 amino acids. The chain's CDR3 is CASSDGWLLKGANVLTF. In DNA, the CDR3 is TGTGCCAGCAGTGATGGATGGCTTTTGAAAGGGGCCAACGTCCTGACTTTC.

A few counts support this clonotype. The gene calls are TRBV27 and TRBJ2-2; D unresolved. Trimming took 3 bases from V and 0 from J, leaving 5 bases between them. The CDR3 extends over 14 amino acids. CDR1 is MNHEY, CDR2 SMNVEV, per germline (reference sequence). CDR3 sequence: CASSFGANTGELFF. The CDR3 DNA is TGTGCCAGCAGTTTTGGCGCGAACACCGGGGAGCTGTTTTTT.